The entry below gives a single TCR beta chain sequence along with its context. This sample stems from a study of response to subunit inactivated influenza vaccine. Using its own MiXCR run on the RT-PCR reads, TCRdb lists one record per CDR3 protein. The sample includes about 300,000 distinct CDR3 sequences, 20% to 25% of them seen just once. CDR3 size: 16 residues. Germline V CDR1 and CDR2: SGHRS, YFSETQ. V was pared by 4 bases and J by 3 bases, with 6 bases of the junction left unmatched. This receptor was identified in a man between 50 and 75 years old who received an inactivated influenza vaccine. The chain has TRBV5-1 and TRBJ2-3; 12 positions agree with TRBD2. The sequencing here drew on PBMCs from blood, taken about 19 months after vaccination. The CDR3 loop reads CASSRTSGRPTDTQYF. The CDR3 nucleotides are TGCGCCAGCAGCCGCACTAGCGGGAGGCCAACAGATACGCAGTATTTT.